This T cell receptor (beta chain) was captured in a study of T cells after yellow fever vaccination. The CDR3 sequence is 18 residues long. Germline lookup yields CDR1 MNHEY and CDR2 SVGAGI. V was trimmed by 4 bases and J by 0 bases, leaving 19 bases between them. A single record per CDR3 protein comes from TCRdb applying MiXCR to the 5' RACE reads. The sample shows some 390,000 distinct CDR3 sequences, around 19% of them seen only once. This sequence joins TRBV6-5 and TRBJ1-5, with a possible D match to TRBD1 (5 bases). This TCR was sampled from a man aged 18-30 years who received the YFV17D yellow fever vaccine. Sequenced here: PBMCs, sampled before the yellow fever booster vaccination. Here the CDR3 DNA reads TGTGCCAGCAGTTCACTAAGACGGGACGGATATAGCAATCAGCCCCAGCATTTT. Amino acid sequence: CASSSLRRDGYSNQPQHF.